The 25 T cell receptor beta chains below all came from one sample that was sequenced in a study of T cell responses to AZD1222 COVID-19 vaccine. Using immunoSEQ multiplex PCR, the repertoire was profiled, and TCRdb retains in-frame clones only, with some absent. The repertoire includes about 130,000 clones, 89% of them detected once, and approximately 6.8% sits in the top ten. The sequencing used peripheral blood, collected on day 0 of AZD1222 vaccination. Receptors were obtained from an adult in good health.

The V and J genes are TRBV12-3 or TRBV12-4 and TRBJ1-1, with 7 bases that match TRBD1. The CDR3 spans 13 residues. Trimming cost V 5 bases and J 5 bases; bases outside gene matches: 5. This CDR3 reads CASSTGARTEAFF. The CDR3 coding sequence is TGTGCCAGCAGTACAGGGGCCAGAACTGAAGCTTTCTTT.

J is TRBJ2-7 and V is TRBV5-8, with D perhaps matching TRBD1 (6 bases). This CDR3 has 13 residues. Trimming stripped 4 bases from V and 2 bases from J, with 10 bases between. In germline, CDR1 is SGHTS, CDR2 YDEGEE. CDR3 amino acids: CASSPQGPYEQYF. Here the CDR3 DNA reads TGTGCCAGCAGCCCACAGGGCCCCTACGAGCAGTACTTC.

The gene calls are TRBV19 and TRBJ1-5; 8 bases align to TRBD1. Germline lookup yields CDR1 LNHDA and CDR2 SQIVND (reference sequence). The trim removed 8 bases at V and 2 bases at J, leaving 8 bases unmatched. The CDR3 has 15 residues. The CDR3 DNA reads TGTGCCAGTGTTGGGGACAGGTCGGGCAATCAGCCCCAGCATTTT. Its protein product is CASVGDRSGNQPQHF.

The gene calls are TRBV19 and TRBJ1-5; D is perhaps TRBD1 (5 bases). V was clipped by 1 base and J by 7 bases, with 17 bases between them. Germline CDR1 reads LNHDA; CDR2 reads SQIVND (reference sequence). The CDR3 covers 16 residues. The CDR3 here is CASSIGGGSDKQPQHF. CDR3 in DNA: TGTGCCAGTAGTATAGGCGGGGGATCGGATAAGCAGCCCCAGCATTTT.

J is TRBJ1-1 and V is TRBV12-3 or TRBV12-4; 7 bases line up with TRBD1. V lost 6 bases to trimming and J lost 1 base; unmatched junction nucleotides: 2. The length of the CDR3 is 13 residues. CDR3 region: CASSGTANTEAFF. CDR3 sequence (DNA): TGTGCCAGCAGCGGGACAGCGAACACTGAAGCTTTCTTT.

This clone is a singleton in its sample. Other DNA sequences from this sample encode an identical CDR3 as well. The V gene is TRBV5-1, the J gene TRBJ1-5, with D hard to call. CDR1 and CDR2 (germline): SGHRS, YFSETQ. The V and J ends lost 0 bases and 0 bases respectively, with 1 base between them. This CDR3 is 13 amino acids long. CDR3 sequence reads: CASSLDSNQPQHF. DNA for the CDR3: TGCGCCAGCAGCTTGGATAGCAATCAGCCCCAGCATTTT.

The rearrangement links TRBV6-5 to TRBJ1-2; D not certain. CDR3 length: 16 residues. Trimming removed 0 bases from V and 4 bases from J, with 15 bases in between. Germline CDR1 and CDR2: MNHEY and SVGAGI. As DNA, the CDR3 is TGTGCCAGCAGTTACTCCCCCGAGGAGGAGGCCTATGGCTACACCTTC. Protein: CASSYSPEEEAYGYTF.

The rearrangement uses TRBV5-6 and TRBJ1-5; D gene ambiguous. V was clipped by 1 base and J by 0 bases, with 11 bases between them. In germline, CDR1 is SGHDT, CDR2 YYEEEE. This CDR3 contains 16 residues. The CDR3 region is CASSLWPDYSNQPQHF. The CDR3 region has the DNA TGTGCCAGCAGCTTGTGGCCAGATTATAGCAATCAGCCCCAGCATTTT. The full variable domain, completed using reference TRBV5-6 and TRBJ1-5, is DAGVTQSPTHLIKTRGQQVTLRCSPKSGHDTVSWYQQALGQGPQFIFQYYEEEERQRGNFPDRFSGHQFPNYSSELNVNALLLGDSALYLCASSLWPDYSNQPQHFGDGTRLSIL.

This chain joins TRBV14 and TRBJ1-1; 9 nucleotides align to TRBD1. The CDR3 is 15 residues long. Germline V CDR1 and CDR2: SGHDN, FVKESK. Germline trimming cut 5 bases from V and 5 bases from J; bases unmatched to any gene: 9. In nucleotides, the CDR3 is TGTGCCAGCAGCTACAGGGGGCTGAGAGGTACTGAAGCTTTCTTT. Amino acid sequence: CASSYRGLRGTEAFF.

The chain is built from TRBV2 and TRBJ1-2, with D possibly matching TRBD1 (6 bases). The CDR3 has 11 residues. The V gene's germline CDR1 is SNHLY and CDR2 FYNNEI. Trimming took 2 bases from V and 8 from J, leaving 6 bases between them. The CDR3 nucleotides read TGTGCCAGCAGTGAACAGGGGGGCTACACCTTC. It codes for CASSEQGGYTF.

About this clone itself: It is unclear where the CDR3 begins or ends on the DNA, so no DNA is shown, and the CDR3 is as TCRdb lists it. The chain recombines TRBV5-6 with TRBJ1-1. Germline V CDR1 and CDR2: SGHDT, YYEEEE. Termini included, the CDR3 measures 12 amino acids. The CDR3 protein is CASSLFGEGTFF.

The chain is built from TRBV2 and TRBJ2-5; D is uncertain. V was trimmed by 7 bases and J by 5 bases, leaving 8 bases between them. The germline gives CDR1 SNHLY, CDR2 FYNNEI. The length of the CDR3 is 11 residues. This CDR3 is CASTSLETQYF. The CDR3 bases are TGTGCCAGCACTAGTCTGGAGACCCAGTACTTC. Using reference TRBV2 and TRBJ2-5 for the parts outside the CDR3, the full variable domain is EPEVTQTPSHQVTQMGQEVILRCVPISNHLYFYWYRQILGQKVEFLVSFYNNEISEKSEIFDDQFSVERPDGSNFTLKIRSTKLEDSAMYFCASTSLETQYFGPGTRLLVL.

This chain joins TRBV19 and TRBJ2-3; 8 bases agree with TRBD2. Germline V gene lookup returns CDR1 LNHDA and CDR2 SQIVND (reference sequence). There are 17 residues in the CDR3. The trim removed 5 bases at V and 0 bases at J, leaving 10 bases unmatched. CDR3 nucleotide sequence: TGTGCCAGTAGTTTGGCGGGGGGCACTGCTAGCACAGATACGCAGTATTTT. Translating gives CASSLAGGTASTDTQYF.

The V gene is TRBV19, the J gene TRBJ1-1, with D unclear. V was cut by 3 bases and J by 1 base, with 9 bases left in between. In germline, CDR1 is LNHDA, CDR2 SQIVND (reference sequence). This CDR3 is 14 amino acids long. In DNA form, the CDR3 reads TGTGCCAGTAGTATTAAGCGGGGGAACACTGAAGCTTTCTTT. As protein: CASSIKRGNTEAFF.

This chain connects TRBV3-1 (or the pseudogene TRBV3-2) to TRBJ2-1, with 10 nucleotides matching TRBD2. Germline CDR1 reads LGHDT; CDR2 reads YNNKEL (reference sequence). The V gene end was trimmed by 1 base and the J gene end by 7 bases; junction bases not matched to a gene: 1. The CDR3 extends over 14 amino acids. CDR3 sequence (DNA): TGTGCCAGCAGCCAAGGGACTAGCGGAAATGAGCAGTTCTTC. Translated, it gives CASSQGTSGNEQFF.

The chain combines TRBV7-6 with TRBJ2-2, with 8 bases identical to TRBD2. Looked up from germline, CDR1 is SGHVS and CDR2 is FNYEAQ. V shed 7 bases and J 5 bases; nucleotides not matched to a gene: 15. CDR3 length equals 17 residues. CDR3 residues: CASTRSSGGARTGELFF. The CDR3 nucleotides read TGTGCCAGCACCCGATCCTCCGGGGGGGCCAGGACCGGGGAGCTGTTTTTT. Using reference TRBV7-6 and TRBJ2-2 for the parts outside the CDR3, the full variable domain is GAGVSQSPRYKVTKRGQDVALRCDPISGHVSLYWYRQALGQGPEFLTYFNYEAQQDKSGLPNDRFSAERPEGSISTLTIQRTEQRDSAMYRCASTRSSGGARTGELFFGEGSRLTVL.

This clone was recorded only once. This rearrangement joins TRBV12-5 to TRBJ2-4; D may be TRBD2 (5 bases). CDR1 LGHNT and CDR2 FRNRAP come from the germline V gene. The germline V and J ends were trimmed by 7 bases and 0 bases, with 10 bases remaining between them. The CDR3 consists of 14 residues. The CDR3 is CASALGLAKNIQYF. In nucleotides, the CDR3 is TGTGCTAGTGCTCTAGGACTAGCCAAAAACATTCAGTACTTC. The whole variable domain, filled in from reference TRBV12-5 and TRBJ2-4, reads DARVTQTPRHKVTEMGQEVTMRCQPILGHNTVFWYRQTMMQGLELLAYFRNRAPLDDSGMPKDRFSAEMPDATLATLKIQPSEPRDSAVYFCASALGLAKNIQYFGAGTRLSVL.

The J gene is TRBJ2-6, the V gene TRBV29-1, with D possibly matching TRBD2 (6 bases). The germline gives CDR1 SQVTM, CDR2 ANQGSEA. Trimming stripped 6 bases from V and 0 bases from J, with 9 bases between. The CDR3 has 14 residues. CDR3 nucleotides: TGCAGCGTGGGGGGAAACTCTGGGGCCAACGTCCTGACTTTC. The encoded protein is CSVGGNSGANVLTF.

This chain uses TRBV30 with TRBJ2-1; no firm D call. The V gene lost 1 base and the J gene lost 4 bases, with 2 bases spanning the gap. CDR3 length equals 11 residues. The V gene's germline CDR1 is GTSNPN and CDR2 SVGIG (reference sequence). CDR3 bases: TGTGCCTGGAGTGGGTACAATGAGCAGTTCTTC. This codes for CAWSGYNEQFF.

Points on this clone: At the DNA level, this CDR3 is encoded by other sequences in the same sample as well. The CDR3 spells CASSLRTGRETQYF. The CDR3 DNA reads as TGTGCCAGTAGTCTCCGGACAGGCCGAGAGACCCAGTACTTC. V gene TRBV19 combines with J gene TRBJ2-5; TRBD1 aligns across 7 bases. The CDR3 is 14 amino acids. V was pared by 5 bases and J by 4 bases, with 7 bases of the junction left unmatched. CDR1 is LNHDA, CDR2 SQIVND, per germline (reference sequence).

V and J are TRBV19 and TRBJ1-1, with a possible D match to TRBD1 (5 bases). V was clipped by 2 bases and J by 2 bases, with 12 bases between them. CDR3 length equals 15 residues. From germline, CDR1 is LNHDA and CDR2 SQIVND (reference sequence). The CDR3 loop is CASSISAGSNTEAFF. The CDR3 region has the DNA TGTGCCAGTAGTATATCGGCAGGGAGTAACACTGAAGCTTTCTTT.

This chain joins TRBV5-6 and TRBJ1-6; maybe TRBD1 (5 bases). Between the trimmed V and J ends, which lost 4 bases and 9 bases, there was a span of 8 bases. Germline values: CDR1 SGHDT, CDR2 YYEEEE. The CDR3 is 12 residues long. CDR3 in amino acids: CASSLRVSPLHF. The DNA for the CDR3 is TGTGCCAGCAGCCTCAGGGTTTCACCCCTCCACTTT.

The rearrangement links TRBV5-4 to TRBJ2-7; no clear D gene. The CDR3 has 14 amino acids. Germline CDR1 and CDR2: SGHNT and YYREEE (reference sequence). V was pared by 0 bases and J by 1 base, with 8 bases between. The CDR3 nucleotides read TGTGCCAGCAGCTTGGGGACGAGTTCCTACGAGCAGTACTTC. Translating gives CASSLGTSSYEQYF.

The chain carries TRBV9 and TRBJ1-4, with 7 bases fitting TRBD1. CDR3 length: 12 amino acids. CDR1 SGDLS and CDR2 YYNGEE come from the germline V gene. V was clipped by 4 bases and J by 10 bases; unmatched bases: 4. DNA of the CDR3: TGTGCCAGCAGCTCCCGACAGGGAAAACTGTTTTTT. Translating gives CASSSRQGKLFF. The full variable domain, rest sourced from reference TRBV9 and TRBJ1-4, is DSGVTQTPKHLITATGQRVTLRCSPRSGDLSVYWYQQSLDQGLQFLIQYYNGEERAKGNILERFSAQQFPDLHSELNLSSLELGDSALYFCASSSRQGKLFFGSGTQLSVL.

V and J are TRBV3-1 (or the pseudogene TRBV3-2) and TRBJ1-1; D ambiguous. The germline V gene has CDR1 LGHDT and CDR2 YNNKEL (reference sequence). The CDR3 is 13 residues long. Trimming removed 1 base from V and 8 bases from J, with 11 bases in between. For the CDR3, the DNA is TGTGCCAGCAGCCAAGGAGGACGGATCGAAGCTTTCTTT. This codes for CASSQGGRIEAFF.